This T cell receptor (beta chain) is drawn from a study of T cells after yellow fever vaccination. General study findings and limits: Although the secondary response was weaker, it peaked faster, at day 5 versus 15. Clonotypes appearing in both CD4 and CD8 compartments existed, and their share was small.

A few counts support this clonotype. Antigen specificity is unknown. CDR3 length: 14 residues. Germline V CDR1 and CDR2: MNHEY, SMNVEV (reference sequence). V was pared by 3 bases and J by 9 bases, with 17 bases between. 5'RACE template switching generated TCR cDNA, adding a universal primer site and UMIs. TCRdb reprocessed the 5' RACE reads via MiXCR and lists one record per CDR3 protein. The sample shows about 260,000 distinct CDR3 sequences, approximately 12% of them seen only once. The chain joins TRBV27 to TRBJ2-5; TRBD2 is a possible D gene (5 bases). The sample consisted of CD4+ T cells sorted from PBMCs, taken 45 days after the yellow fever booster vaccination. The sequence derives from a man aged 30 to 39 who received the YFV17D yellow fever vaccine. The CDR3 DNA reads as TGTGCCAGCAGTTTCTACCCGCCCCGGGGTCCCCAGTACTTC. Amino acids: CASSFYPPRGPQYF.